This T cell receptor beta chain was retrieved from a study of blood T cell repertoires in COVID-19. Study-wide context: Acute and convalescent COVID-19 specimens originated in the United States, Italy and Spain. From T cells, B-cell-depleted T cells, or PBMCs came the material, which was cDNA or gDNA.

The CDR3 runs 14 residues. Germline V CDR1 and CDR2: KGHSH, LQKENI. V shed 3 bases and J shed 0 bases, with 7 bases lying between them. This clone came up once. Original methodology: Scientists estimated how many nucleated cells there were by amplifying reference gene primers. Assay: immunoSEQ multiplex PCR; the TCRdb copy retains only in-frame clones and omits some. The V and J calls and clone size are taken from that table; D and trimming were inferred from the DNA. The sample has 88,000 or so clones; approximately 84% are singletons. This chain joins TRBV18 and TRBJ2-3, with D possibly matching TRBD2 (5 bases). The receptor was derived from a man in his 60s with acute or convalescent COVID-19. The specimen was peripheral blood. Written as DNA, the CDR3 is TGTGCCAGCTCACCGGGAGCTAGCACAGATACGCAGTATTTT. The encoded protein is CASSPGASTDTQYF.